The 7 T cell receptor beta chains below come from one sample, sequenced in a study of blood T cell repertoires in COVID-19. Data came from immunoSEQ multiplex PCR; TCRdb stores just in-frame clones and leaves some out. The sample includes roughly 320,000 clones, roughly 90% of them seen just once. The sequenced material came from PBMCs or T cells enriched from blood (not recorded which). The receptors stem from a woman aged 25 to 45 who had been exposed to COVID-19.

This CDR3 is CASSQDLLSGTSGGNEQFF. DNA for the CDR3: TGCGCCAGCAGCCAAGATCTCCTTTCCGGGACTAGCGGGGGCAATGAGCAGTTCTTC. V usage is TRBV4-1 and J usage is TRBJ2-1; TRBD2 aligns across 14 bases. Germline V gene data show CDR1 as MGHRA and CDR2 as YSYEKL. V lost 0 bases, J lost 6 bases, and 10 bases stayed unmatched. The length of the CDR3 is 19 residues.

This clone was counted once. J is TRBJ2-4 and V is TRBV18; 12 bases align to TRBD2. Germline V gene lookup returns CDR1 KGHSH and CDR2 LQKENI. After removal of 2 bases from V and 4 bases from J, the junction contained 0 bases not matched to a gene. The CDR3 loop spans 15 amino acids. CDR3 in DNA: TGTGCCAGCTCACCAACTAGCGGGGGGAAAAACATTCAGTACTTC. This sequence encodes CASSPTSGGKNIQYF. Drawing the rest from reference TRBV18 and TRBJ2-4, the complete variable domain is NAGVMQNPRHLVRRRGQEARLRCSPMKGHSHVYWYRQLPEEGLKFMVYLQKENIIDESGMPKERFSAEFPKEGPSILRIQQVVRGDSAAYFCASSPTSGGKNIQYFGAGTRLSVL.

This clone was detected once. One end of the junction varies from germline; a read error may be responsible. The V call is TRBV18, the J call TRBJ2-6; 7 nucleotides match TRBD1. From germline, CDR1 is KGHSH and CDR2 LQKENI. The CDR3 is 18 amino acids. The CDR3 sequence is CASSAPGQRIAGANVLTF. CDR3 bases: TGTGCCAGCTCAGCACCGGGACAGAGGATTGCTGGGGCCAACGTCCTGACTTTC.

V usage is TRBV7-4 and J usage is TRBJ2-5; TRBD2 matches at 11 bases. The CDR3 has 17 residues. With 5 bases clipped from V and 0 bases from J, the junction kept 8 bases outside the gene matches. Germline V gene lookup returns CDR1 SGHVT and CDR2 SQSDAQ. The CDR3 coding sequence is TGTGCCAGCAGCGAGCGACCGGGACTAGCGGACCAAGAGACCCAGTACTTC. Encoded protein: CASSERPGLADQETQYF.

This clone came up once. Here the CDR3 reads CASSLSPLGLAGVAYEQYF. In DNA form, the CDR3 reads TGTGCCAGCAGTTTATCCCCCCTGGGACTAGCGGGGGTGGCCTACGAGCAGTACTTC. The genes are TRBV28 and TRBJ2-7; 14 bases fit TRBD2. Germline trimming cut 1 base from V and 2 bases from J; bases unmatched to any gene: 10. CDR1 and CDR2 (germline): MDHEN, SYDVKM. This CDR3 has 19 residues.

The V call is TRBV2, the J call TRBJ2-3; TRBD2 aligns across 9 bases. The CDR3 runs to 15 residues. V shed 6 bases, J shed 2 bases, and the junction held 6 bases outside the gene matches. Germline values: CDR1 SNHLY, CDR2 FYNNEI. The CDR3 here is CASRLTSGHTDTQYF. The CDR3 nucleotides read TGTGCCAGCAGACTAACTAGCGGGCACACAGATACGCAGTATTTT.

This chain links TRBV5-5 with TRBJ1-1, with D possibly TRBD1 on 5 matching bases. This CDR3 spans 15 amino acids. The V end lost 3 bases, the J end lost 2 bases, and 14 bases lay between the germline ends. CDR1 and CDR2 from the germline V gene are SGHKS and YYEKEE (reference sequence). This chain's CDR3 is CASSSRVDRNTEAFF. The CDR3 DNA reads TGTGCCAGCAGCTCCCGGGTCGACAGAAACACTGAAGCTTTCTTT.